This passage covers 27 T cell receptor beta chains from one sample sequenced in a study of Ad26.COV2.S vaccination and SARS-CoV-2 variants. Treatment indicated: around 19 received Ad26.COV2.S at low or high dose, single or two shots; 5 received placebo; per-sample allocation not given. After the first vaccine or placebo injection, samples were drawn on day 63. Sequencing used immunoSEQ multiplex PCR; TCRdb keeps in-frame clones, though not all of them. The repertoire includes 400,000 to 500,000 clones, 85% to 90% of them detected once, and around 3.6% sits in the top ten. The sample consisted of peripheral blood, taken in a trial of Ad26.COV2.S vaccine versus placebo. The receptors here all came from a person aged 18 to 65 who received the Ad26.COV2.S COVID-19 vaccine or a placebo.

This chain links TRBV6-5 with TRBJ2-2, with D maybe TRBD1 (6 bases). With 2 bases removed from V and 7 bases from J, the gap between germline ends came to 14 bases. CDR1 is MNHEY and CDR2 is SVGAGI in the germline V gene. This CDR3 contains 15 residues. The CDR3 DNA is TGTGCCAGCAGTTACACCTACAGGGACCGCGGGGAGCTGTTTTTT. Encoded protein: CASSYTYRDRGELFF.

The rearrangement links TRBV18 to TRBJ2-5; perhaps TRBD2 as D (6 bases). Trimming removed 0 bases at V and 2 bases at J, with 13 bases between. This CDR3 has 16 amino acids. Looked up from germline, CDR1 is KGHSH and CDR2 is LQKENI. In nucleotides, the CDR3 is TGTGCCAGCTCACCACCGGTACATCGGGGGCAAGAGACCCAGTACTTC. Protein sequence: CASSPPVHRGQETQYF.

This rearrangement joins TRBV6-5 to TRBJ1-1; D is ambiguous. V dropped 7 bases and J dropped 1 base, with 4 bases sitting between them. CDR1 is MNHEY and CDR2 is SVGAGI in the germline V gene. The CDR3 runs 11 residues. Here the CDR3 DNA reads TGTGCCAGCAAGAAGAACACTGAAGCTTTCTTT. Translated, it gives CASKKNTEAFF.

The chain joins TRBV7-9 to TRBJ2-7; TRBD2 agrees at 7 bases. The CDR3 has 12 residues. Germline values: CDR1 SEHNR, CDR2 FQNEAQ (reference sequence). Germline trimming cut 4 bases from V and 5 bases from J; bases unmatched to any gene: 2. Here the CDR3 reads CASSSGGDEQYF. CDR3 coding DNA: TGTGCCAGCAGCTCGGGGGGAGACGAGCAGTACTTC.

The V and J genes are TRBV5-1 and TRBJ1-2; 7 nucleotides line up with TRBD1. The V segment lost 4 bases and the J segment 0 bases; nucleotides outside the gene matches: 3. This CDR3 comprises 14 residues. The V gene's germline CDR1 is SGHRS and CDR2 YFSETQ. The CDR3 here is CASSVGQANYGYTF. The CDR3 region has the DNA TGCGCCAGCAGCGTTGGACAGGCTAACTATGGCTACACCTTC.

The chain combines TRBV10-3 with TRBJ1-6; the match to TRBD1 covers 7 bases. Germline CDR1 reads ENHRY; CDR2 reads SYGVKD. The ends lost 8 bases at V and 6 bases at J; junction bases unmatched: 10. CDR3 size: 15 residues. The CDR3 DNA is TGTGCCATCCGGGACAGCGGATCGGGTAATTCACCCCTCCACTTT. This gives the protein CAIRDSGSGNSPLHF.

This chain joins TRBV29-1 and TRBJ2-3; possible D gene TRBD1, 7 bases. V lost 2 bases and J 6 bases, leaving 15 bases between the germline ends. Germline CDR1 and CDR2: SQVTM and ANQGSEA. The CDR3 loop spans 14 amino acids. The CDR3 bases are TGCAGCGTTGAAAAGGGGGCGGGATCGGATACGCAGTATTTT. Translation gives CSVEKGAGSDTQYF.

The chain uses TRBV6-1 and TRBJ2-2; TRBD1 agrees at 12 bases. Germline CDR1 reads MNHNS; CDR2 reads SASEGT. This CDR3 is built from 17 residues. The trim removed 3 bases at V and 3 bases at J, leaving 5 bases unmatched. CDR3 loop: CASSEGQGAPDTGELFF. The CDR3 coding sequence is TGTGCCAGCAGTGAGGGACAGGGGGCGCCTGACACCGGGGAGCTGTTTTTT.

A few counts support this clone. V gene TRBV10-1 combines with J gene TRBJ2-3, with D perhaps given as TRBD1 or TRBD2 (7 bases each). This CDR3 is 14 amino acids long. CDR1 and CDR2 (germline): WNHNN, SYGVQD (reference sequence). V lost 7 bases and J lost 6, with 17 bases in between. The CDR3 bases are TGCGCCAGCAAGAAAAGCGGGGACAGTGATACGCAGTATTTT. Protein sequence: CASKKSGDSDTQYF.

This clone is a singleton in its sample. The J gene is TRBJ1-6, the V gene TRBV5-1; perhaps TRBD1 as D (5 bases). Germline CDR1 is SGHRS and CDR2 is YFSETQ. This CDR3 comprises 16 residues. Between the trimmed V and J ends, which lost 7 bases and 0 bases, there was a span of 14 bases. The CDR3: CASQPGGHSYNSPLHF. CDR3 in DNA: TGCGCCAGCCAACCGGGAGGACACTCCTATAATTCACCCCTCCACTTT.

The rearrangement links TRBV30 to TRBJ1-5; D remains ambiguous. Trimming stripped 3 bases from V and 0 bases from J, with 12 bases between. The CDR3 contains 15 residues. Per the germline V gene, CDR1 is GTSNPN and CDR2 is SVGIG (reference sequence). In nucleotides, the CDR3 is TGTGCCTGGAGCGTCCTCGGATATAGCAATCAGCCCCAGCATTTT. As protein: CAWSVLGYSNQPQHF.

This clone was found a few times. The chain combines TRBV5-6 with TRBJ2-7; tentative D call: TRBD1 (6 bases). V lost 2 bases and J 4 bases, leaving 13 bases between the germline ends. There are 14 residues in the CDR3. Germline assignment: CDR1 SGHDT and CDR2 YYEEEE. This CDR3 is CASSFKTGVYEQYF. The DNA for the CDR3 is TGTGCCAGCAGCTTTAAGACAGGTGTGTACGAGCAGTACTTC.

This chain links TRBV7-9 with TRBJ1-4, with 9 bases matching TRBD1. With V trimmed by 5 bases and J by 6 bases, 4 bases remained unmatched. CDR1 and CDR2 from the germline V gene are SEHNR and FQNEAQ (reference sequence). The CDR3 has 14 amino acids. The CDR3 spells CASSPRDRDEKLFF. CDR3 DNA: TGTGCCAGCAGCCCCCGGGACAGGGATGAAAAACTGTTTTTT.

CDR3 residues: CASSTGTSGGFADTQYF. The CDR3 DNA sequence: TGTGCCAGCAGCACCGGGACTAGCGGGGGGTTTGCAGATACGCAGTATTTT. The chain recombines TRBV5-6 with TRBJ2-3; 15 bases agree with TRBD2. The V and J ends lost 4 bases and 4 bases, in that order; junction bases with no gene match: 7. The CDR3 has 17 amino acids. Germline-derived CDR1 and CDR2 are SGHDT and YYEEEE.

CDR3: CAWSVKEDAAGYSPLHF. In DNA form, the CDR3 reads TGTGCCTGGAGTGTGAAGGAGGACGCGGCGGGTTATTCACCCCTCCACTTT. This chain connects TRBV30 to TRBJ1-6, with D hard to call. The V and J ends lost 0 bases and 8 bases respectively, with 20 bases between them. CDR1 is GTSNPN, CDR2 SVGIG, per germline (reference sequence). This CDR3 region has 17 residues.

The chain is built from TRBV6-5 and TRBJ2-5; the D gene is possibly TRBD2 (6 bases). From germline, CDR1 is MNHEY and CDR2 SVGAGI. This CDR3 is built from 15 residues. V was shortened by 6 bases and J by 0 bases, with 14 bases between the two germline ends. CDR3 in amino acids: CASSSAGGYQETQYF. The CDR3 DNA reads as TGTGCCAGCAGCTCGGCCGGGGGATACCAAGAGACCCAGTACTTC.

The chain joins TRBV28 to TRBJ1-1; D is possibly TRBD1 (6 bases). The CDR3 loop spans 15 amino acids. The V and J ends lost 6 bases and 0 bases respectively, with 14 bases between them. Germline V gene sequence: CDR1 MDHEN, CDR2 SYDVKM. The DNA for the CDR3 is TGTGCCAGCAGCTTCAGGGGATTGGTGAACACTGAAGCTTTCTTT. This sequence encodes CASSFRGLVNTEAFF. The full variable domain, its missing parts supplied by reference TRBV28 and TRBJ1-1, is DVKVTQSSRYLVKRTGEKVFLECVQDMDHENMFWYRQDPGLGLRLIYFSYDVKMKEKGDIPEGYSVSREKKERFSLILESASTNQTSMYLCASSFRGLVNTEAFFGQGTRLTVV.

The rearrangement links TRBV10-1 to TRBJ1-1; D is perhaps TRBD1 (5 bases). Trimming took off 6 bases at V and 8 bases at J, with 16 bases between the two ends. The CDR3 extends over 13 amino acids. Germline loops: CDR1 WNHNN, CDR2 SYGVQD (reference sequence). CDR3 DNA sequence: TGCGCCAGCAGCCAGATGGGGACGGGGGAAGCTTTCTTT. Translation gives CASSQMGTGEAFF.

The V and J genes are TRBV27 and TRBJ1-6; possibly TRBD1 for D (5 bases). V was trimmed by 8 bases and J by 6 bases, leaving 14 bases between them. The germline V gene has CDR1 MNHEY and CDR2 SMNVEV (reference sequence). The CDR3 has 14 residues. The CDR3 loop reads CASGTQGFNSPLHF. In DNA form, the CDR3 reads TGTGCCAGCGGTACGCAGGGTTTTAATTCACCCCTCCACTTT.

The CDR3 here is CASSPRTGFSYEQYF. The DNA of the CDR3 is TGTGCCAGCAGCCCCAGGACAGGGTTCTCCTACGAGCAGTACTTC. The J gene is TRBJ2-7, the V gene TRBV7-2; 8 bases match TRBD1. The CDR3 sequence is 15 residues long. With 5 bases clipped from V and 0 bases from J, the junction kept 6 bases outside the gene matches. The germline V gene has CDR1 SGHTA and CDR2 FQGNSA.

The rearrangement uses TRBV3-1 (or the pseudogene TRBV3-2) and TRBJ1-6; D uncertain. CDR1 is LGHDT, CDR2 YNNKEL, per germline (reference sequence). V was trimmed by 1 base and J by 4 bases, leaving 5 bases between them. This CDR3 contains 14 residues. The CDR3 here is CASSQVFYNSPLHF. The CDR3 nucleotides are TGTGCCAGCAGCCAAGTTTTTTATAATTCACCCCTCCACTTT.

V and J are TRBV19 and TRBJ2-7; 7 bases line up with TRBD1. The ends lost 6 bases at V and 3 bases at J; junction bases unmatched: 5. Germline V gives CDR1 LNHDA, CDR2 SQIVND (reference sequence). The CDR3 is 13 residues long. The CDR3 sequence: CASSWGQYYEQYF. In DNA form, the CDR3 reads TGTGCCAGTAGCTGGGGACAGTACTACGAGCAGTACTTC.

V is TRBV7-8 and J is TRBJ2-3; the match to TRBD2 covers 7 bases. The CDR3 runs 15 residues. J gave up 0 bases and V 4 bases, and 4 bases lay outside the gene matches. Germline CDR1 is SGHVS and CDR2 is FQNEAQ. The CDR3 DNA reads TGTGCCAGCAGCTCACTAGCGCTAAGCACAGATACGCAGTATTTT. Its protein product is CASSSLALSTDTQYF.

This sequence joins TRBV9 and TRBJ2-2, with TRBD2 as a possible D gene (6 bases). V gave up 1 base and J gave up 1 base, with 14 bases separating them. CDR1 is SGDLS and CDR2 is YYNGEE in the germline V gene. CDR3 length: 17 residues. The CDR3 region is CASSVKDRGMNTGELFF. The CDR3 nucleotides read TGTGCCAGCAGCGTAAAGGACCGGGGGATGAACACCGGGGAGCTGTTTTTT.

The chain is built from TRBV7-6 and TRBJ1-5; the match to TRBD1 covers 7 bases. Per germline, CDR1 SGHVS and CDR2 FNYEAQ. Trimming took 1 base from V and 3 from J; bases not matched to a gene: 3. CDR3 length equals 15 residues. The CDR3 loop reads CASSLEGALNQPQHF. In nucleotides, the CDR3 is TGTGCCAGCAGCTTAGAGGGGGCCCTCAATCAGCCCCAGCATTTT.

The gene calls are TRBV7-2 and TRBJ2-1; D remains ambiguous. Germline V gene lookup returns CDR1 SGHTA and CDR2 FQGNSA. The CDR3 contains 14 residues. V gave up 0 bases and J gave up 6 bases, with 9 bases separating them. CDR3: CASSLALLVNEQFF. As DNA, the CDR3 is TGTGCCAGCAGCTTAGCGCTCCTCGTCAATGAGCAGTTCTTC.

V gene TRBV29-1 combines with J gene TRBJ2-7; the D call may be TRBD1 or TRBD2 (5 bases each). The CDR3 extends over 12 amino acids. The ends were cut back, 4 bases at V and 4 bases at J, with 11 bases in the middle. Per germline, CDR1 SQVTM and CDR2 ANQGSEA. Here the CDR3 DNA reads TGCAGCGTTGGAGAGGGGCGATACGAGCAGTACTTC. Its translation is CSVGEGRYEQYF.